A single sample gave rise to the 16 T cell receptor beta chains below, sequenced in a study of T cells in Graves' hyperthyroidism and ophthalmopathy. TCR beta CDR3 region amplification was performed from RNA transcripts. Carried out on the TCR CDR3, a first-round RT-PCR used the HTBI primer set. TCRdb passed the multiplex PCR reads through MiXCR, listing each CDR3 protein once. This sample has 89,000 or so distinct CDR3 sequences, with roughly 39% found just once. Sequencing was carried out using peripheral blood or thyroid tissue (not recorded which). Every receptor here comes from a woman in her twenties or thirties with Graves' hyperthyroidism.

The CDR3 protein is CAWSLGGTSGSPWGYEQYF. The CDR3 DNA is TGTGCCTGGAGTCTGGGCGGGACTAGCGGATCCCCCTGGGGCTACGAGCAGTACTTC. The rearrangement links TRBV7-9 to TRBJ2-7; the match to TRBD2 covers 11 bases. CDR1 and CDR2 from the germline V gene are SEHNR and FQNEAQ (reference sequence). Unmatched junction bases numbered 24, after V lost 11 bases and J lost 3 bases. The CDR3 has 19 residues.

This clonotype has at least ten counts. The rearrangement links TRBV5-5 to TRBJ1-2, with TRBD1 matching 7 bases. The CDR3 has 14 residues. V was clipped by 3 bases and J by 3 bases; unmatched bases: 5. Germline CDR1 is SGHKS and CDR2 is YYEKEE (reference sequence). The CDR3 sequence: CASSSRTGDYGYTF. The CDR3 DNA reads as TGTGCCAGCAGCTCCCGAACAGGGGACTATGGCTACACCTTC. Together with reference TRBV5-5 and TRBJ1-2, the CDR3 gives the full variable domain: DAGVTQSPTHLIKTRGQQVTLRCSPISGHKSVSWYQQVLGQGPQFIFQYYEKEERGRGNFPDRFSARQFPNYSSELNVNALLLGDSALYLCASSSRTGDYGYTFGSGTRLTVV.

This clonotype was seen ten or more times. The J gene is TRBJ1-4, the V gene TRBV11-2; tentatively, D is TRBD1 (6 bases). Germline V lookup: CDR1 SGHAT, CDR2 FQNNGV. V was trimmed by 5 bases and J by 4 bases, leaving 11 bases between them. The length of the CDR3 is 14 residues. The CDR3 sequence is CASSTRQVNEKLFF. CDR3 DNA sequence: TGTGCCAGCAGCACCCGACAGGTTAATGAAAAACTGTTTTTT.

This clonotype has a count of ten or more. This chain links TRBV20-1 with TRBJ2-3, with D maybe TRBD2 (6 bases). Germline loops: CDR1 DFQATT, CDR2 SNEGSKA (reference sequence). The CDR3 sequence is 12 residues long. V was pared by 6 bases and J by 4 bases, with 11 bases between. CDR3 amino acids: CSAPWGADTQYF. CDR3 sequence (DNA): TGCAGTGCCCCCTGGGGGGCAGATACGCAGTATTTT.

The sample holds many counts of this clonotype. The chain is built from TRBV7-3 and TRBJ2-7; 8 bases fit TRBD1. Germline trimming cut 5 bases from V and 5 bases from J; bases unmatched to any gene: 8. This CDR3 comprises 14 residues. Germline V lookup: CDR1 SGHTA, CDR2 FQGTGA. The CDR3 is CASSPRTGNHEQYF. CDR3 in DNA: TGTGCCAGCAGCCCGCGGACAGGGAACCACGAGCAGTACTTC.

V and J are TRBV7-9 and TRBJ1-2, with TRBD1 identical over 9 bases. The CDR3 is 14 amino acids. CDR1 and CDR2 from the germline V gene are SEHNR and FQNEAQ (reference sequence). Unmatched junction bases numbered 2, after V lost 2 bases and J lost 4 bases. The CDR3 region is CASSLTGGPYGYTF. The CDR3 DNA is TGTGCCAGCAGCTTAACAGGGGGCCCCTATGGCTACACCTTC.

Regarding this clonotype: Here the CDR3 omits its conserved ending phenylalanine or tryptophan, so a read error is the likely source. The rearrangement joins TRBV30 to TRBJ1-1; TRBD1 aligns across 9 bases. J lost 8 bases, V lost 5 bases, and 6 bases had no gene match. The V gene's germline CDR1 is GTSNPN and CDR2 SVGIG (reference sequence). This CDR3 region has 12 residues. CDR3 in DNA: TGTGCCTGGGGGCGGGACAGGGTAGAAGCTTTCCTT. Protein: CAWGRDRVEAFL.

As to this clonotype: At one end, the junction sequence differs from germline, possibly due to a read error. The J gene is TRBJ1-1, the V gene TRBV7-3; perhaps TRBD1 as D (5 bases). Germline V CDR1 and CDR2: SGHTA, FQGTGA. CDR3 length equals 13 residues. The CDR3 reads CASSLRGNTEALF. The CDR3 nucleotides are TGTGCCAGCAGCCTTCGGGGGAACACTGAAGCTCTCTTT.

This clonotype was observed at least ten times. The V gene is TRBV9, the J gene TRBJ2-3; D might be TRBD1 (5 bases). The V gene's germline CDR1 is SGDLS and CDR2 YYNGEE. The CDR3 consists of 15 residues. V was cut by 0 bases and J by 2 bases, with 10 bases left in between. This CDR3 is CASSVDGAPTDTQYF. The CDR3 DNA reads TGTGCCAGCAGCGTAGATGGGGCGCCCACAGATACGCAGTATTTT.

This chain links TRBV5-4 with TRBJ1-2; D uncertain. Trimming took off 2 bases at V and 6 bases at J, with 17 bases between the two ends. The CDR3 sequence is 15 residues long. CDR1 SGHNT and CDR2 YYREEE come from the germline V gene (reference sequence). The CDR3 protein is CASSLDGLAGDGYTF. The CDR3 nucleotides are TGTGCCAGCAGCTTAGATGGACTAGCGGGAGATGGCTACACCTTC. The whole variable domain, remainder taken from reference TRBV5-4 and TRBJ1-2, is ETGVTQSPTHLIKTRGQQVTLRCSSQSGHNTVSWYQQALGQGPQFIFQYYREEENGRGNFPPRFSGLQFPNYSSELNVNALELDDSALYLCASSLDGLAGDGYTFGSGTRLTVV.

This clonotype occurred a few times. V is TRBV28 and J is TRBJ1-5; D is ambiguous. This CDR3 comprises 12 residues. Trimming shortened V by 2 bases and J by 7 bases, and 6 bases separated the two germline ends. Germline CDR1 MDHEN, CDR2 SYDVKM. The CDR3 DNA sequence: TGTGCCAGCAGTTTAATCGACCAGCCCCAGCATTTT. This translates into CASSLIDQPQHF.

This clonotype was observed at least ten times. The V and J genes are TRBV7-9 and TRBJ2-3, with a possible D match to TRBD2 (5 bases). Germline loops: CDR1 SEHNR, CDR2 FQNEAQ (reference sequence). The CDR3 totals 15 residues. Trimming cost V 0 bases and J 4 bases, with 11 bases left between them. The CDR3 bases are TGTGCCAGCAGCTTAGCGTCGGGGTCGGCAGATACGCAGTATTTT. Protein sequence: CASSLASGSADTQYF.

The rearrangement uses TRBV15 and TRBJ2-5; unclear D gene. Between the trimmed V and J ends, which lost 1 base and 1 base, there was a span of 7 bases. Germline lookup yields CDR1 LNHNV and CDR2 YYDKDF (reference sequence). CDR3 length equals 14 residues. CDR3 sequence (DNA): TGTGCCACCAGCAGAGGAGCTACCCAAGAGACCCAGTACTTC. It codes for CATSRGATQETQYF.

This clonotype was detected ten times or more. The chain recombines TRBV7-3 with TRBJ2-2; D is possibly TRBD1 (5 bases). This CDR3 is built from 13 residues. Germline V gene sequence: CDR1 SGHTA, CDR2 FQGTGA. V was trimmed by 5 bases and J by 6 bases, leaving 10 bases between them. CDR3 sequence: CASSESGPGELFF. The CDR3 DNA reads TGTGCCAGCAGCGAATCAGGGCCCGGGGAGCTGTTTTTT.

On this clonotype itself: The junction departs from germline at one end; a sequencing error may be responsible. The rearrangement links TRBV7-2 to TRBJ2-2; TRBD2 might be the D (5 bases). CDR3 size: 16 residues. CDR1 and CDR2 from the germline V gene are SGHTA and FQGNSA. In nucleotides, the CDR3 is TGTGCCAGCAGCTTAGCGGACGGGCCGAACACCGGGGAGCTGGTTTTT. This translates into CASSLADGPNTGELVF.

This clonotype has at least ten counts. The chain has TRBV25-1 and TRBJ2-2, with 13 positions matching TRBD2. J gave up 0 bases and V 2 bases, and 9 bases lay outside the gene matches. This CDR3 region has 20 residues. CDR1 MGHDK and CDR2 SYGVNS come from the germline V gene. Here the CDR3 reads CASSEGLAGARLANTGELFF. In nucleotides, the CDR3 is TGTGCCAGCAGTGAAGGACTAGCGGGAGCGAGACTCGCGAACACCGGGGAGCTGTTTTTT.